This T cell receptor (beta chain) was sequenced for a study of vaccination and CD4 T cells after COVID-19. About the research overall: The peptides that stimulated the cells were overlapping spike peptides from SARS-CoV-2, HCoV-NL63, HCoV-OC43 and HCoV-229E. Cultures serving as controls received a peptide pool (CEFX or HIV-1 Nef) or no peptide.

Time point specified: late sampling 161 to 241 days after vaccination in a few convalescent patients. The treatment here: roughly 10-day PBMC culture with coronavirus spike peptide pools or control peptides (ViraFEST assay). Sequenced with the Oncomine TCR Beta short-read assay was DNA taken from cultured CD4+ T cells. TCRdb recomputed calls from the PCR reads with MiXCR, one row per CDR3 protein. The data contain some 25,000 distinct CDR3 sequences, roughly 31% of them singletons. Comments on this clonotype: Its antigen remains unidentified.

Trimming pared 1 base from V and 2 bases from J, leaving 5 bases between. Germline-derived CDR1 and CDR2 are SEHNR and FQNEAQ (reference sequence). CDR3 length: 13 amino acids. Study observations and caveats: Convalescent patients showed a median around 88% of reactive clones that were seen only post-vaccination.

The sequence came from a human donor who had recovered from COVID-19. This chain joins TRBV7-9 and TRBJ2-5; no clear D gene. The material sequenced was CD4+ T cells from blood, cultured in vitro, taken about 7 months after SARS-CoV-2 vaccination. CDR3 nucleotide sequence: TGTGCCAGCAGCTTAGGTGGTCAAGAGACCCAGTACTTC. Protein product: CASSLGGQETQYF.